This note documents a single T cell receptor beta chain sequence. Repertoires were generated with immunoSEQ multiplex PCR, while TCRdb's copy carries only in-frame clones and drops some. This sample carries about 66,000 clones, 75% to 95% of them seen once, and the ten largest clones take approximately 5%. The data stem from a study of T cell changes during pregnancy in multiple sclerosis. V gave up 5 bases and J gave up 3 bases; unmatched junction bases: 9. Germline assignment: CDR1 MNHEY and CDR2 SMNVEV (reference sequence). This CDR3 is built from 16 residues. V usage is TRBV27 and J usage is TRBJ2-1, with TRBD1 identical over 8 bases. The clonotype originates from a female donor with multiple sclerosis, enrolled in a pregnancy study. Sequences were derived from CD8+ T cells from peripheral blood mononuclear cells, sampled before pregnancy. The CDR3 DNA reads TGTGCCAGCAGTAGCGGACAGGGATCCTACTACAATGAGCAGTTCTTC. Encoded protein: CASSSGQGSYYNEQFF.